This T cell receptor beta chain comes out of a study of T cell repertoires in cytomegalovirus infection. Background on the study: Indicated by public TCR beta signatures were CMV infection and matching HLA type. Study observations and caveats: There were HLA-C-restricted CMV-specific TCR beta clonotypes dominating the ex vivo response. There were carriers of CMV plus the relevant HLA, and cumulative public TCR beta family frequency identified them.

This clonotype has a handful of counts. Its target is unknown. With 6 bases removed from V and 4 bases from J, the gap between germline ends came to 9 bases. Germline CDR1 SGHAT, CDR2 FQNNGV. There are 13 residues in the CDR3. MiXCR, applied by TCRdb to the reads, yields one record per CDR3 protein. The data contain hundreds of thousands of distinct CDR3 sequences, about a tenth of them singletons. The chain employs TRBV11-2 and TRBJ2-2, with unresolved D. The specimen sequenced was PBMCs. The clonotype was recovered from a human donor in good health (CMV status not recorded). Some clones in this sample may be carry-over from other donors' samples. The CDR3 coding sequence is TGTGCCAGCAGTTATGGGTCCACCGGGGAGCTGTTTTTT. Residues: CASSYGSTGELFF.